The 5 T cell receptor beta chains presented below share a single source sample, sequenced in a study of CD8 T cells in ankylosing spondylitis. These TCRs' antigens remain unknown. Findings of the study overall: Ankylosing spondylitis blood appeared to carry a characteristic TCR beta motif of roughly eight highly homologous variants.

One entry per CDR3 protein, called by TCRdb with MiXCR from the 5' RACE reads. The table has some 800,000 distinct CDR3 sequences, 10% to 15% seen once; the top ten hold approximately 0.5%. Sequenced: blood, either unsorted or a sorted T cell fraction (not recorded which). The receptors stem from a male donor with ankylosing spondylitis.

Many counts were recorded for this clonotype. V usage is TRBV20-1 and J usage is TRBJ2-4; no definite D call. CDR3 length equals 14 residues. Looked up from germline, CDR1 is DFQATT and CDR2 is SNEGSKA (reference sequence). Trimming took 6 bases from V and 1 from J, leaving 13 bases between them. CDR3: CSAPADPAKNIQYF. Here the CDR3 DNA reads TGCAGTGCCCCGGCGGACCCGGCCAAAAACATTCAGTACTTC.

The CDR3 nucleotides are TGCGCCAGCAGCTTGTCCTCCCCGGGGCGGGGGTTTCCAAGGACCCAGTACTTC. Its translation: CASSLSSPGRGFPRTQYF. The chain uses TRBV5-1 and TRBJ2-5, with 7 bases matching TRBD2. V was clipped by 1 base and J by 7 bases; unmatched bases: 19. The CDR3 runs to 18 residues. Germline CDR1 SGHRS, CDR2 YFSETQ.

This clonotype was counted ten times or more. The chain has TRBV10-1 and TRBJ2-7; 7 bases map to TRBD1. V lost 4 bases and J lost 3; bases outside the gene matches: 6. CDR1 is WNHNN and CDR2 is SYGVQD in the germline V gene (reference sequence). The CDR3 contains 14 residues. The CDR3 DNA reads TGCGCCAGCAGTGGTGGGACAGCCCGCTACGAGCAGTACTTC. This encodes CASSGGTARYEQYF.

This clonotype was observed a few times. The chain links TRBV20-1 to TRBJ2-7; D is perhaps TRBD1 (5 bases). The CDR3 is 13 amino acids. V dropped 0 bases and J dropped 5 bases, with 11 bases sitting between them. Germline CDR1 and CDR2: DFQATT and SNEGSKA (reference sequence). The chain's CDR3 is CSARDTTVNEQYF. CDR3 in DNA: TGCAGTGCTAGAGACACGACAGTAAACGAGCAGTACTTC.

The chain recombines TRBV4-2 with TRBJ1-2; possible D gene TRBD1, 5 bases. There are 16 residues in the CDR3. CDR1 and CDR2 from the germline V gene are LGHNA and YNFKEQ. Trimming left V 5 bases short and J 0 bases short, with 16 bases between. The CDR3 nucleotides read TGTGCCAGCAGCGGGGGAACCGGGGGAGCTAACTATGGCTACACCTTC. Amino acid sequence: CASSGGTGGANYGYTF.